Listed here are 13 T cell receptor beta chains from one sample, sequenced in a study of human T cells and chemical hapten exposure. The time point: pre-sensitization, week 0. Documented treatment: therapeutic diphenylcyclopropenone sensitization with weekly scalp DPC. TCRdb called the RACE reads again in MiXCR, with one record for every CDR3 protein. The table records about 350,000 distinct CDR3 sequences, 4.5% to 5.5% of them present only once. Material: whole blood, obtained in connection with sensitization to the hapten diphenylcyclopropenone (DPC). The source of these receptors is a young woman with alopecia areata. Some clones in this sample may be carry-over from other donors' samples.

This clonotype was found many times. The gene calls are TRBV6-1 and TRBJ2-7; D perhaps matches TRBD1 (7 bases). The CDR3 is 12 residues long. Germline assignment: CDR1 MNHNS and CDR2 SASEGT. V dropped 10 bases and J dropped 3 bases, with 13 bases sitting between them. CDR3: CATRQGGYEQYF. In DNA form, the CDR3 reads TGTGCCACACGACAGGGAGGCTACGAGCAGTACTTC.

There are many counts of this clonotype. The DNA for the CDR3 is TGTGCCAGTCAAGCTCTCACAGATACGCAGTATTTT. Translating gives CASQALTDTQYF. This chain links TRBV2 with TRBJ2-3; unclear D gene. V lost 9 bases and J lost 2, with 9 bases in between. The CDR3 is 12 residues long. Germline CDR1 is SNHLY and CDR2 is FYNNEI.

This clonotype has ten or more counts. The rearrangement uses TRBV7-2 and TRBJ2-3; weak D call: TRBD2 (6 bases). The CDR3 is 14 residues long. Trimming left V 5 bases short and J 2 bases short, with 11 bases between. CDR1 is SGHTA, CDR2 FQGNSA, per germline. The CDR3 loop reads CASSPGLTTDTQYF. The CDR3 coding sequence is TGTGCCAGCAGCCCGGGACTCACCACAGATACGCAGTATTTT. Drawing the rest from reference TRBV7-2 and TRBJ2-3, the complete variable domain is GAGVSQSPSNKVTEKGKDVELRCDPISGHTALYWYRQSLGQGLEFLIYFQGNSAPDKSGLPSDRFSAERTGGSVSTLTIQRTQQEDSAVYLCASSPGLTTDTQYFGPGTRLTVL.

This chain links TRBV29-1 with TRBJ2-7, with 7 bases that match TRBD1. CDR1 and CDR2 from the germline V gene are SQVTM and ANQGSEA. The CDR3 is 11 residues long. The V segment lost 5 bases and the J segment 5 bases; nucleotides outside the gene matches: 3. The CDR3: CSVQGVHEQYF. DNA for the CDR3: TGCAGCGTTCAGGGGGTCCACGAGCAGTACTTC.

Details on this clonotype: A much bigger clone sits one base away, suggesting this may be a read error. This chain connects TRBV29-1 to TRBJ1-1; 8 bases map to TRBD1. Looked up from germline, CDR1 is SQVTM and CDR2 is ANQGSEA. The CDR3 totals 12 residues. The CDR3 sequence: CSAGTGGTEALF. CDR3 nucleotide sequence: TGCAGCGCCGGGACAGGAGGCACTGAAGCTTTATTT.

For this clonotype: With a much larger clone just one base away, this may be a read error. This chain uses TRBV29-1 with TRBJ1-2, with D maybe TRBD1 (5 bases). Per germline, CDR1 SQVTM and CDR2 ANQGSEA. This CDR3 region has 13 residues. Here the CDR3 reads CGVEGAQGYGYTF. In nucleotides, the CDR3 is TGCGGCGTTGAAGGGGCGCAAGGCTATGGCTACACCTTC.

This clonotype has more than one count but fewer than ten. The chain is built from TRBV12-3 or TRBV12-4 and TRBJ1-6; no clear D. V was clipped by 5 bases and J by 4 bases, with 9 bases between them. This CDR3 spans 14 amino acids. Here the CDR3 reads CASSITVYNSPLHF. CDR3 sequence (DNA): TGTGCCAGCAGTATAACAGTTTATAATTCACCCCTCCACTTT.

There are many counts of this clonotype. CDR3 in DNA: TGTGCCAGCAGTTTAGATCCTGGGGCCAACGTCCTGACTTTC. Its translation: CASSLDPGANVLTF. The rearrangement links TRBV28 to TRBJ2-6; D gene uncertain. The CDR3 totals 14 residues. Germline CDR1 is MDHEN and CDR2 is SYDVKM. V shed 2 bases and J shed 2 bases, with 4 bases lying between them. The full variable domain, in which reference TRBV28 and TRBJ2-6 provide the parts outside the CDR3, is DVKVTQSSRYLVKRTGEKVFLECVQDMDHENMFWYRQDPGLGLRLIYFSYDVKMKEKGDIPEGYSVSREKKERFSLILESASTNQTSMYLCASSLDPGANVLTFGAGSRLTVL.

The rearrangement joins TRBV2 to TRBJ1-1; perhaps TRBD1 as D (6 bases). There are 18 residues in the CDR3. Germline CDR1 reads SNHLY; CDR2 reads FYNNEI. V lost 6 bases and J 3 bases, leaving 26 bases between the germline ends. CDR3 bases: TGTGCCAGCAGGCGGTTTTTCTTGGGGGGCAATAGGCACACTGAAGCTTTCTTT. Encoded protein: CASRRFFLGGNRHTEAFF.

This clonotype has only a few counts. This chain joins TRBV28 and TRBJ2-7, with D perhaps matching TRBD1 (6 bases). V was shortened by 6 bases and J by 3 bases, with 12 bases between the two germline ends. This CDR3 spans 13 amino acids. CDR1 is MDHEN, CDR2 SYDVKM, per germline. The chain's CDR3 is CASSTDSYYEQYF. CDR3 in DNA: TGTGCCAGCAGCACGGACAGCTACTACGAGCAGTACTTC.

This clonotype was recorded at least ten times. The V and J genes are TRBV12-3 or TRBV12-4 and TRBJ1-1; the match to TRBD1 covers 10 bases. This CDR3 contains 15 residues. The ends lost 6 bases at V and 6 bases at J; junction bases unmatched: 10. CDR3 nucleotides: TGTGCCAGCAGGCCAGAGACAGGGGGCGCGTCTGAAGCTTTCTTT. It is translated as CASRPETGGASEAFF.

The chain recombines TRBV4-3 with TRBJ1-2; D remains unclear. The CDR3 sequence is 14 residues long. V lost 0 bases, J lost 4 bases, and 9 bases lay in between. Looked up from germline, CDR1 is LGHNA and CDR2 is YSLEER. The CDR3 sequence: CASSQDTTIYGYTF. CDR3 bases: TGCGCCAGCAGCCAAGATACGACGATCTATGGCTACACCTTC.

This clonotype turned up a few times. V gene TRBV3-1 combines with J gene TRBJ1-1; perhaps TRBD1 as D (6 bases). This CDR3 region has 13 residues. The V end was cut by 4 bases, the J end by 11 bases, with 17 bases between. Germline CDR1 and CDR2: LGHDT and YNNKEL (reference sequence). The CDR3 DNA sequence: TGTGCCAGCAGCCTCCCCGGGGGCCCAGGGGCTTTCTTT. Encoded protein: CASSLPGGPGAFF.